Listed here are 5 T cell receptor beta chains from one sample, sequenced in a study of human T cells and chemical hapten exposure. Described time point: healthy volunteer bleed at 2 weeks. Extraction yielded total RNA from whole blood (unfractionated). TCRdb itself ran the RACE reads through MiXCR, one entry per CDR3 protein. Among roughly 49,000 distinct CDR3 sequences, about 4.5% were seen once, and the ten largest hold roughly 1.7%. Sequencing was carried out using whole blood. The receptors stem from a female donor in good health. Some clones in this sample may be carry-over from other donors' samples.

This clonotype was seen at least ten times. The chain is built from TRBV4-3 and TRBJ2-7; D possibly corresponds to TRBD2 (6 bases). Looked up from germline, CDR1 is LGHNA and CDR2 is YSLEER. Trimming took 1 base from V and 6 from J, leaving 13 bases between them. The CDR3 is 14 residues long. The DNA for the CDR3 is TGCGCCAGCAGCCAAGGGTTAGCGGTTGGCGAGCAGTACTTC. Translation gives CASSQGLAVGEQYF.

In its sample, this clonotype was seen many times. V and J are TRBV2 and TRBJ1-2, with 7 nucleotides matching TRBD1. V was clipped by 6 bases and J by 4 bases; unmatched bases: 8. The germline gives CDR1 SNHLY, CDR2 FYNNEI. The CDR3 loop spans 14 amino acids. CDR3 amino acids: CASRIQDRSYGYTF. As DNA, the CDR3 is TGTGCCAGCAGGATTCAGGACAGGAGCTATGGCTACACCTTC.

This clonotype appeared many times. The junction departs from germline at one end; a sequencing error may be responsible. This chain joins TRBV7-7 and TRBJ2-5; 7 bases align to TRBD2. The germline CDR1 and CDR2 sequences are SSHAT and FNYEAQ (reference sequence). This CDR3 comprises 14 residues. The CDR3 protein is CASSQTSAQETQYF. CDR3 DNA: TGTGCTAGCAGCCAAACTAGCGCTCAAGAGACCCAGTACTTC.

In its sample, this clonotype was seen many times. The chain uses TRBV4-3 and TRBJ2-7; D gene uncertain. V was clipped by 0 bases and J by 3 bases, with 15 bases between them. The germline gives CDR1 LGHNA, CDR2 YSLEER. The CDR3 is made up of 16 amino acids. The CDR3 nucleotides read TGCGCCAGCAGCCAAGAACGGCAAGACTGGGACTACGAGCAGTACTTC. The encoded protein is CASSQERQDWDYEQYF.

This rearrangement joins TRBV6-4 to TRBJ2-3; D ambiguous. Trimming pared 3 bases from V and 1 base from J, leaving 11 bases between. Germline-derived CDR1 and CDR2 are MRHNA and SNTAGT. The CDR3 is 15 residues long. Written as DNA, the CDR3 is TGTGCCAGCAGTGATCCGATAACGGGCACAGATACGCAGTATTTT. As protein: CASSDPITGTDTQYF.